This TCR beta chain was identified in a study of shared T cell receptors in the human thymus. Here immunoSEQ multiplex PCR was the method, and the copy in TCRdb shows in-frame clones only, minus some. The sample yields hundreds of thousands of clones, 95% seen once. The CDR3 extends over 17 amino acids. V gave up 1 base and J gave up 2 bases, with 18 bases separating them. The V gene's germline CDR1 is SGHDT and CDR2 YYEEEE. V is TRBV5-6 and J is TRBJ1-1; D not resolved. Sequencing used thymocytes. This TCR was sampled from a human donor. The CDR3 DNA is TGTGCCAGCAGCTTGAATTACCTATGGTTGGACAACACTGAAGCTTTCTTT. This gives the protein CASSLNYLWLDNTEAFF. The entire variable domain, with the rest obtained from reference TRBV5-6 and TRBJ1-1, is as follows: DAGVTQSPTHLIKTRGQQVTLRCSPKSGHDTVSWYQQALGQGPQFIFQYYEEEERQRGNFPDRFSGHQFPNYSSELNVNALLLGDSALYLCASSLNYLWLDNTEAFFGQGTRLTVV.